Listed below are T cell receptor beta chains from one sample, sequenced in a study of blood T cell repertoires in COVID-19. The protocol was immunoSEQ multiplex PCR, while the TCRdb copy is restricted to in-frame clones and leaves out a portion. The sample has about 150,000 clones, 60% to 85% seen once. Input material: peripheral blood. The receptor set was obtained from a man at least 80 years old with acute or convalescent COVID-19. Both conserved end residues are part of each CDR3.

j_call,v_call,cdr3_aa
TRBJ2-1,TRBV18,CASSPPVGATTSYNEQFF
TRBJ2-6,TRBV6-5,CASSYVRSGANVLTF
TRBJ1-6,TRBV19,CASLNGRAYNSPLHF
TRBJ2-3,TRBV5-4,CASNPGLAADTQYF
TRBJ1-2,TRBV5-1,CASSLGIGGAGGNYGYTF
TRBJ1-6,TRBV6-5,CASSYGSNNSPLHF
TRBJ1-1,TRBV6-5,CASRGAGMNTEAFF
TRBJ1-1,TRBV6-1,CASSEQGGAFF
TRBJ2-7,TRBV7-2,CASSTRGTGRQEQYF
TRBJ2-3,TRBV19,CASSYQGASTDTQYF
TRBJ1-4,TRBV6-5,CASADRGYEKLFF
TRBJ2-2,TRBV7-2,CASSLRSRQGAATGELFF
TRBJ2-1,TRBV7-2,CASSLGGFGGEQFF
TRBJ2-5,TRBV18,CASSQDYRGQTQYF
TRBJ1-2,TRBV9,CASSSDRFTYGYTF
TRBJ2-2,TRBV2,CASKRASNTGELFF
TRBJ2-2,TRBV7-6,CASSSGTRNTGELFF
TRBJ2-3,TRBV27,CASSLRTGHTQYF
TRBJ2-1,TRBV5-1,CASSLQGPAYNEQFF
TRBJ1-2,TRBV6-6,CASSPNGQGNYGYTF
TRBJ2-2,TRBV6-5,CAIQFGVNTGELFF
TRBJ2-5,TRBV24-1,CATSQQETQYF